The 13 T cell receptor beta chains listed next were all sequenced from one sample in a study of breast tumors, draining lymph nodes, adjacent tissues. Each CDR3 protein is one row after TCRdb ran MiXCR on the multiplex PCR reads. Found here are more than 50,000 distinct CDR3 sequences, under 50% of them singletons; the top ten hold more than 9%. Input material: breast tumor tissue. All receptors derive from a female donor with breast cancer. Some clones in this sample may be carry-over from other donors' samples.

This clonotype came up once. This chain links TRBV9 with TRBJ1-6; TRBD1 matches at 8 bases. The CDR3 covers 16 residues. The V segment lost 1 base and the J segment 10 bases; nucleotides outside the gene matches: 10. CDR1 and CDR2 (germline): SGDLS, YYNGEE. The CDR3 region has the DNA TGTGCCAGCAGCGTACAGGGGGCAGGGTTAGGGTCACCCCTCCACTTT. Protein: CASSVQGAGLGSPLHF.

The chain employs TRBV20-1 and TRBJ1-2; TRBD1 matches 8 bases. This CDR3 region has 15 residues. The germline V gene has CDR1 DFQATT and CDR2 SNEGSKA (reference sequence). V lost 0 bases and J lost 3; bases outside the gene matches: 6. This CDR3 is CSAREETGDHYGYTF. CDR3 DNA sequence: TGCAGTGCTAGAGAGGAGACAGGGGACCACTATGGCTACACCTTC.

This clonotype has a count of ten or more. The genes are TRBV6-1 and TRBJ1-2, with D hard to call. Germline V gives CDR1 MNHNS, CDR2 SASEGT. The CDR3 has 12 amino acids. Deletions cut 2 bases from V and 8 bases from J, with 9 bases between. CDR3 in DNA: TGTGCCAGCAGTGAACCCCAATGGGGCTACACCTTC. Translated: CASSEPQWGYTF.

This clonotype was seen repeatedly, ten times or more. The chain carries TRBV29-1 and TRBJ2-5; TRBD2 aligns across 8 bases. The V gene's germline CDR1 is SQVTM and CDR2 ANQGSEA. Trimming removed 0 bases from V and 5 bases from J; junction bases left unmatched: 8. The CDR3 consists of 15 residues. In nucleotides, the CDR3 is TGCAGCGTTGAAGATCTCTCTAGCGGGTTTGAGACCCAGTACTTC. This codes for CSVEDLSSGFETQYF.

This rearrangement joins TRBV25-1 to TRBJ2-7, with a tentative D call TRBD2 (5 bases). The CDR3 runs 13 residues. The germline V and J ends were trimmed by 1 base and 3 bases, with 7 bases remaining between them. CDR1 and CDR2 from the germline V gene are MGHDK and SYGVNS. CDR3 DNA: TGTGCCAGCAGTGAATCCGGGGACTACGAGCAGTACTTC. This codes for CASSESGDYEQYF.

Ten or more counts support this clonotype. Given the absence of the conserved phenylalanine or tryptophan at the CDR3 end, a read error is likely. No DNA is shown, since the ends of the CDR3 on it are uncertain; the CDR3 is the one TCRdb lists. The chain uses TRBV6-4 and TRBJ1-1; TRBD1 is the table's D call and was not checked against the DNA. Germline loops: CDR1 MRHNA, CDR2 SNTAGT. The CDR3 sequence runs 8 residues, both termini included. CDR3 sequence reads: CASRWGSP.

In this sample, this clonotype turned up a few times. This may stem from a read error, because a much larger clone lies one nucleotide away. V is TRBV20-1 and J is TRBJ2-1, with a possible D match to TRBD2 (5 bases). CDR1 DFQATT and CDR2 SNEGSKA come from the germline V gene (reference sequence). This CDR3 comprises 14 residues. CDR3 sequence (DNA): TGCAGTGGTTTAACTCCCAATGACTACACTGAGCAGTTCTTC. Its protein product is CSGLTPNDYTEQFF.

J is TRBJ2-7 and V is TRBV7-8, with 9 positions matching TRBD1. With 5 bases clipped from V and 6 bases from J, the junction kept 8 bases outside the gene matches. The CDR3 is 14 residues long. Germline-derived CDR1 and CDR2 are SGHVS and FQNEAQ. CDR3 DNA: TGTGCCAGCAGCCCCCAACAGGGGGCGGTCGAGCAGTACTTC. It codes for CASSPQQGAVEQYF.

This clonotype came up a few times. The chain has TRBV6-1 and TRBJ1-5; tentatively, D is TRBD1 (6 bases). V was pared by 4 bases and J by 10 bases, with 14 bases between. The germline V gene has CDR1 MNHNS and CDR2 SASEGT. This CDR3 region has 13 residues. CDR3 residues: CASSAGQGQPQHF. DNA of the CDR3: TGTGCCAGCAGTGCCGGCCAGGGACAACCCCAGCATTTT.

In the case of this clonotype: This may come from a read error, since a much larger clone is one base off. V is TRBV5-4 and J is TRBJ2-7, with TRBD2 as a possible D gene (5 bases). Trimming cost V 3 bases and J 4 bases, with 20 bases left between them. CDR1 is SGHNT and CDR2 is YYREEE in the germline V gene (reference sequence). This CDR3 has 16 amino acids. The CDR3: CASSSGSALEGYEQYF. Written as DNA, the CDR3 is TGTGCCAGCAGCTCTGGATCGGCACTCGAGGGTTACGAGCAGTACTTC.

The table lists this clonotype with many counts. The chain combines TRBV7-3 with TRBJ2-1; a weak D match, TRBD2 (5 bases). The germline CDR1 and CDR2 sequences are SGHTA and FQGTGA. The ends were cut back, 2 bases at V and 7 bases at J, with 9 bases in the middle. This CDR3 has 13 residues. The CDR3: CASSLGGGNEQFF. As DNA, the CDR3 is TGTGCCAGCAGCTTAGGTGGCGGGAATGAGCAGTTCTTC.

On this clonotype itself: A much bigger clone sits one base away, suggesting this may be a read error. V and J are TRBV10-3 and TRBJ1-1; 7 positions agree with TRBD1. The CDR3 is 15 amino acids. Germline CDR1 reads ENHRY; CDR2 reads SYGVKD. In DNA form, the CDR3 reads TGTGCCACCAGTGACTCCACAGGGGAAGCCACTGAAGCTTTCTTT. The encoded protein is CATSDSTGEATEAFF.

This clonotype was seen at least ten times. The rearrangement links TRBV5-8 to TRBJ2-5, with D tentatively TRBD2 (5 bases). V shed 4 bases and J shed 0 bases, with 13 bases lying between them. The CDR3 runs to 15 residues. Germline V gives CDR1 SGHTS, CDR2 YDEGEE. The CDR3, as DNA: TGTGCCAGCAGCCCGGGTGGAGGCAACCAAGAGACCCAGTACTTC. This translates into CASSPGGGNQETQYF.